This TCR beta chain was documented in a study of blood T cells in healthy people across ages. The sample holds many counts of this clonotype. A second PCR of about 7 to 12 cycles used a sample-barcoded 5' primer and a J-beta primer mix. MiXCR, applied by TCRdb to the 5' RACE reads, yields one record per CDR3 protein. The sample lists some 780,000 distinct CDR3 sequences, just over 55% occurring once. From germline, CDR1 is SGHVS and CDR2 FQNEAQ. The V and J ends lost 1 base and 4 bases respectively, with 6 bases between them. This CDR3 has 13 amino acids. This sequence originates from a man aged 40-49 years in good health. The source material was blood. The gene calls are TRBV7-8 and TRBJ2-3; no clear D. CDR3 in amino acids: CASSLGVSDTQYF. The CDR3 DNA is TGTGCCAGCAGCTTAGGAGTGTCAGATACGCAGTATTTT.